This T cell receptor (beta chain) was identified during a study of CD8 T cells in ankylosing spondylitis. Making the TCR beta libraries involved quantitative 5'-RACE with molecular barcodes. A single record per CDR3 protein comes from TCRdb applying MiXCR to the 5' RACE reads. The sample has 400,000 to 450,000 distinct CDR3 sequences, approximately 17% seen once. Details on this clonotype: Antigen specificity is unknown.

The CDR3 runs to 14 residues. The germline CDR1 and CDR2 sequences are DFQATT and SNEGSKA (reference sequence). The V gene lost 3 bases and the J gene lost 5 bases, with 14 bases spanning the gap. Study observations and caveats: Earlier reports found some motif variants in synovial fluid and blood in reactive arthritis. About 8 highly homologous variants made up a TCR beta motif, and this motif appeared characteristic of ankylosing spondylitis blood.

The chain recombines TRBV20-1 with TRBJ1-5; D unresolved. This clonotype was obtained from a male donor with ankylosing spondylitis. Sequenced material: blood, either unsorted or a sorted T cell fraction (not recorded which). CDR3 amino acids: CSARRSRIDQPQHF. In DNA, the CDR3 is TGCAGTGCTAGGAGGAGCAGAATAGATCAGCCCCAGCATTTT.